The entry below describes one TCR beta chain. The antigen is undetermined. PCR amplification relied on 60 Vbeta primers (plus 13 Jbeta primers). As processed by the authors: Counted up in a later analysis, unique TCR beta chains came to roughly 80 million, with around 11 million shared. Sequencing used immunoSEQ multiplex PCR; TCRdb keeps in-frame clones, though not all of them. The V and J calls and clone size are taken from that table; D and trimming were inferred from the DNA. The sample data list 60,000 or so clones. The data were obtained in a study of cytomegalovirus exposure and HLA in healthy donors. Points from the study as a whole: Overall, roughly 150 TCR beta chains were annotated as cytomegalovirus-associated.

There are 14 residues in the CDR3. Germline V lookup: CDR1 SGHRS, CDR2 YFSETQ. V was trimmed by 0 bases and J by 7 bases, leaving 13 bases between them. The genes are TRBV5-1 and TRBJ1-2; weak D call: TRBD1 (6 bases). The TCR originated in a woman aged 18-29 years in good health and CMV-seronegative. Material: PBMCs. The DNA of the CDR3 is TGCGCCAGCAGCTTGGTTGCGGGGGGCACTGGCTACACCTTC. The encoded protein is CASSLVAGGTGYTF.